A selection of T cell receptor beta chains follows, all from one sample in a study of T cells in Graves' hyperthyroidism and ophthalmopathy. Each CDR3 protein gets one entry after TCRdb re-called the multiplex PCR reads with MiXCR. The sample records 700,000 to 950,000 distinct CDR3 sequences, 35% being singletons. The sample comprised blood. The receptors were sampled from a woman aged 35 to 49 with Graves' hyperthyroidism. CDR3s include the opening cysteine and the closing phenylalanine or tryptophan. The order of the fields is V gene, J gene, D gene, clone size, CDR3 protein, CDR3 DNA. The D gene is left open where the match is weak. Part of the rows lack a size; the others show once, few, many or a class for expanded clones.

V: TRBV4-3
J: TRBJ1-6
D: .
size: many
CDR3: CASSQVAHYNSPLHF
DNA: TGCGCCAGCAGCCAAGTGGCGCACTATAATTCACCCCTCCACTTT

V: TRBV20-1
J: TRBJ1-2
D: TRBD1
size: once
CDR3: CSATGQQSSQANYGYPF
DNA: TGCAGTGCTACGGGACAGCAGAGTTCCCAAGCTAACTATGGCTACCCCTTC

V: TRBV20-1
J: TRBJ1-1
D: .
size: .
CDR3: CSARDQYLGGNTEAFF
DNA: TGCAGTGCTAGAGATCAGTACCTCGGGGGGAACACTGAAGCTTTCTTT

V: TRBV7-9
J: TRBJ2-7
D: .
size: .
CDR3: CASSLAFSGEQYF
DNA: TGTGCCAGCAGCTTAGCGTTTTCGGGCGAGCAGTACTTC

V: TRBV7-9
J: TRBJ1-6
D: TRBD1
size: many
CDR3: CASRWTGDSPLHF
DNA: TGTGCCAGCAGATGGACAGGGGATTCACCCCTCCACTTT

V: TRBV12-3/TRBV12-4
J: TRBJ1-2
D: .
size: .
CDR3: CASTPGTGYLGGYTF
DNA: TGTGCCAGCACCCCCGGGACGGGATATTTGGGTGGCTACACCTTC

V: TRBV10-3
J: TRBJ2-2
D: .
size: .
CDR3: CATHPGQGTGELFF
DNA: TGTGCCACCCACCCGGGACAAGGGACCGGGGAGCTGTTTTTT

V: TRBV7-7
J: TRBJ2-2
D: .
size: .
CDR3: CASSLRPPGAGGELFF
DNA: TGTGCTAGCAGCTTACGTCCCCCAGGGGCCGGCGGGGAGCTGTTTTTT

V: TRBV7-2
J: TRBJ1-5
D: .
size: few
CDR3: CASRVAGGNQPQHF
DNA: TGTGCCAGCAGGGTGGCTGGGGGCAATCAGCCCCAGCATTTT

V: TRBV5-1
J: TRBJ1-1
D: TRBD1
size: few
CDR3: CASSLGQGAWVTEAFF
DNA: TGCGCCAGCAGCTTAGGACAGGGGGCTTGGGTGACTGAAGCTTTCTTT

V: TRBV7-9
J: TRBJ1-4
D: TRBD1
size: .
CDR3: CASSLNRGVDEKLFF
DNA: TGTGCCAGCAGCTTGAACAGGGGGGTTGATGAAAAACTGTTTTTT

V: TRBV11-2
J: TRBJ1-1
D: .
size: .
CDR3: CASSLDRTANTEAFF
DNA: TGTGCCAGCAGCTTAGATAGGACAGCGAACACCGAAGCTTTCTTT

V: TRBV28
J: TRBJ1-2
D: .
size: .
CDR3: CASSSFWGALANYGYTF
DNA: TGTGCCAGCAGTTCATTCTGGGGGGCGTTAGCTAACTATGGCTACACCTTC

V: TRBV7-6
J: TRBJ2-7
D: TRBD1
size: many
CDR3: CASSEDRVEQYF
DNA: TGTGCCAGCAGCGAAGACAGGGTGGAGCAGTACTTC

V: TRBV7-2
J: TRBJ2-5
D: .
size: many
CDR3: CASSLGPYSQETQYF
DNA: TGTGCCAGCAGCTTAGGCCCGTATTCTCAAGAGACCCAGTACTTC

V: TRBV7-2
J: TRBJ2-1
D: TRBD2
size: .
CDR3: CASSDKSAGVRNEQFF
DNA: TGTGCCAGCAGCGATAAGTCAGCGGGGGTCCGAAATGAGCAGTTCTTC

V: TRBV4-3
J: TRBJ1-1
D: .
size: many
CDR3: CASSQDRVNTEAFF
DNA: TGCGCCAGCAGCCAAGATCGAGTAAACACTGAAGCTTTCTTT

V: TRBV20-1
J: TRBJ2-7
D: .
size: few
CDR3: CSARDSQTPEGGEQYF
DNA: TGCAGTGCTAGAGATTCCCAAACTCCCGAGGGGGGTGAGCAGTACTTC

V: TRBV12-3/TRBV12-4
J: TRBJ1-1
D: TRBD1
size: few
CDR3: CASSYLEPGQGEAFF
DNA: TGTGCCAGCAGTTATCTCGAACCGGGACAGGGCGAAGCTTTCTTT

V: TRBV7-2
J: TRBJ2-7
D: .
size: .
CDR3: CASSLEAGGGNEQYF
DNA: TGTGCCAGCAGCTTAGAGGCAGGGGGAGGAAACGAGCAGTACTTC

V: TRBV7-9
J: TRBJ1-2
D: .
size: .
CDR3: CASSLDGGSGYTF
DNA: TGTGCCAGCAGCTTAGATGGGGGGTCTGGCTACACCTTC

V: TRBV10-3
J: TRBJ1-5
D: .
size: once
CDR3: CASGTGVNQPQHF
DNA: TGTGCCAGCGGGACGGGAGTTAATCAGCCCCAGCATTTT

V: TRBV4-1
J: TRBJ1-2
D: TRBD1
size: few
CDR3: CASSPGQLNTYGYTF
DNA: TGCGCCAGCAGCCCGGGACAGCTAAACACCTATGGCTACACCTTC

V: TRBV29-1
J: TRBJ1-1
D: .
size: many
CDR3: CSVIGTANTEAFF
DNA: TGCAGCGTGATAGGGACGGCGAACACTGAAGCTTTCTTT

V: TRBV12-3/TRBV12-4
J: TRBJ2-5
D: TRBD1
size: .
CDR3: CANSWTGGETQYF
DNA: TGTGCCAACAGTTGGACAGGTGGGGAGACCCAGTACTTC

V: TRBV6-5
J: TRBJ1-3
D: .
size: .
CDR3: CASSHTDGNSGNTIYF
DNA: TGTGCCAGCAGTCACACGGACGGCAACTCTGGAAACACCATATATTTT

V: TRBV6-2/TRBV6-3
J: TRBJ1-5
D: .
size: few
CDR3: CAGRHDSPNQPQHF
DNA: TGTGCCGGCAGACACGACAGCCCAAATCAGCCCCAGCATTTT

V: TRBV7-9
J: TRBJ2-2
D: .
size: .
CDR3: CASSPPSGLSGPGELFF
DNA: TGTGCCAGCAGCCCGCCCTCGGGACTCTCGGGGCCCGGGGAGCTGTTTTTT

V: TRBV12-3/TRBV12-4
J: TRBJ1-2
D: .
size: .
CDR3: CASTPGTSNGYTF
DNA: TGTGCCAGCACCCCCGGGACATCAAATGGCTACACCTTC

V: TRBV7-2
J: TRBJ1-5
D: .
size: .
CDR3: CASSAPSGTANQPQHF
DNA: TGTGCCAGCAGCGCCCCGTCCGGCACCGCCAATCAGCCCCAGCATTTT

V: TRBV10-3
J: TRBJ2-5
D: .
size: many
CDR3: CAISEVAAETQYF
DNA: TGTGCCATCAGTGAAGTAGCCGCGGAGACCCAGTACTTC

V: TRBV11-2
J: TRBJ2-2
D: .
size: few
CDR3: CASSSREGGNTGELFF
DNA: TGTGCCAGCAGCTCGCGAGAGGGTGGGAACACCGGGGAGCTGTTTTTT

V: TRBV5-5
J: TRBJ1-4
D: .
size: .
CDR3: CASSLYGAGEKLFF
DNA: TGTGCCAGCAGCTTGTACGGGGCGGGTGAAAAACTGTTTTTT

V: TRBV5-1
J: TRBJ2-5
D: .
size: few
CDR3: CASSLDEGQQETQYF
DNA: TGCGCCAGCAGCTTGGACGAAGGACAACAAGAGACCCAGTACTTC

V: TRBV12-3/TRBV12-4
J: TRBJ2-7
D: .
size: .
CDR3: CASTLGAGFSEQYF
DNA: TGTGCCAGCACCCTGGGGGCAGGATTCTCCGAGCAGTACTTC

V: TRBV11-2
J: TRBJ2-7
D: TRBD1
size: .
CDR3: CASSHGQANSYEQYF
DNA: TGTGCCAGCAGCCATGGACAGGCGAACTCCTACGAGCAGTACTTC

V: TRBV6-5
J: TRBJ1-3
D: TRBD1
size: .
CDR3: CASSYGGTGGPGNTIYF
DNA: TGTGCCAGCAGTTACGGAGGGACAGGGGGACCTGGAAACACCATATATTTT

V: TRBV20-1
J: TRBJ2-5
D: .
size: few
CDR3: CSARTGKETQYF
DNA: TGCAGTGCTCGGACGGGGAAAGAGACCCAGTACTTC

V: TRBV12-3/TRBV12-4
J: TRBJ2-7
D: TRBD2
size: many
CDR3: CASSFGGDYEQYF
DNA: TGTGCCAGCAGTTTTGGGGGGGACTACGAGCAGTACTTC

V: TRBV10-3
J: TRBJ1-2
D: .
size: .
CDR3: CAIRANKNYGYTF
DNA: TGTGCCATCAGGGCTAATAAGAACTATGGCTACACCTTC

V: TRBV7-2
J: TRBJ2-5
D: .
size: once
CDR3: CASSSPLRTQYF
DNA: TGTGCCAGCAGCTCTCCCTTAAGGACCCAGTACTTC

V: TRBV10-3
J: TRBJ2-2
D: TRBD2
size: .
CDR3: CASSLVLAGTGELFF
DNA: TGTGCCAGCAGTTTAGTCCTAGCGGGGACCGGGGAGCTGTTTTTT

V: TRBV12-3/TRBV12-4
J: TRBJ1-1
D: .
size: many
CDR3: CASTYSGRSTEAFF
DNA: TGTGCCAGCACCTACTCGGGTAGGAGCACTGAAGCTTTCTTT

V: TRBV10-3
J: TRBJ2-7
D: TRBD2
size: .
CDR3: CAIGTTTGLAGGPNEQYF
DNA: TGTGCCATCGGTACTACCACGGGACTAGCGGGAGGGCCGAACGAGCAGTACTTC

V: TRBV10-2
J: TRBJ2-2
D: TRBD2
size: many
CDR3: CASTRSAGVDTGELFF
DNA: TGCGCCAGCACCCGGTCAGCGGGAGTTGACACCGGGGAGCTGTTTTTT